This TCR beta chain came from a study of blood T cell repertoires in COVID-19. Overall study: Samples came from the United States, Italy and Spain, spanning acute and convalescent COVID-19.

Ages ranged from roughly 18 to 95 years, with residence in some 25 US areas. Clinical histories supplied by participants themselves formed the basis of cohort assignment. The ends were cut back, 1 base at V and 5 bases at J, with 7 bases in the middle. CDR3 length equals 12 residues. Germline V gene lookup returns CDR1 SGHRS and CDR2 YFSETQ. Per the original data handling: It was from reference gene primer amplification that nucleated cell counts were estimated. Data came from immunoSEQ multiplex PCR; TCRdb stores just in-frame clones and leaves some out. That table supplies the V and J calls and clone size; D and trimming were determined from the DNA. The sample shows under 300,000 clones, under 95% of them seen only once.

Sample: PBMCs or T cells enriched from blood (not recorded which). The genes are TRBV5-1 and TRBJ2-7, with no clear D. This clonotype was obtained from a woman under 30 who had recovered from COVID-19. The chain's CDR3 is CASSLYPDEQYF. CDR3 nucleotide sequence: TGCGCCAGCAGCTTGTATCCGGACGAGCAGTACTTC.